Listed below are T cell receptor beta chains from one sample, sequenced in a study of neurological immune-mediated disorders. TCRdb redid the calling of the 5' RACE reads with MiXCR, one entry per CDR3 protein. The repertoire holds some 20,000 distinct CDR3 sequences, with roughly 7.5% as singletons. Source material: CD8+ T cells from blood. These TCRs come from a young woman with HTLV-1-associated myelopathy (HAM/TSP). The CDR3 runs from the conserved cysteine through the conserved F or W. D genes are given only for firm matches. Size is stated for part of the rows, as once, few or many counts, or as a class when the clone is expanded.

CDR3nt	CDR3aa	v_gene	j_gene	d_gene	abundance
TGCGCCAGCAGGCAGGGTGCTTACGAGCAGTACTTC	CASRQGAYEQYF	TRBV10-2	TRBJ2-7	NA	medium-sized
TGTGACAGCAGCTTGGCCACAGGAGGAATCTACGAGCAGTACTTC	CDSSLATGGIYEQYF	TRBV5-5	TRBJ2-7	NA	NA
TGTGCCAGCAGTTACACAACGACCGGGGAGCTGTTTTTT	CASSYTTTGELFF	TRBV6-5	TRBJ2-2	NA	many
TGTGCCAGCAGCTTGTCCGATGAGCAGTTCTTC	CASSLSDEQFF	TRBV7-9	TRBJ2-1	NA	many
TGTGCCAGCACCCCACTGGAGGGACCCTACGAGCAGTACTTC	CASTPLEGPYEQYF	TRBV7-9	TRBJ2-7	NA	many
TGCAGTGCTAGGTATACTAGCGCCCTCACAGATACGCAGTATTTT	CSARYTSALTDTQYF	TRBV20-1	TRBJ2-3	TRBD2	medium-sized
TGTGCCAGCAGCCAAGCCTCGGTCGGGACTAGCGGGGGGGCGATCTACAATGAGCAGTTCTTC	CASSQASVGTSGGAIYNEQFF	TRBV3-1	TRBJ2-1	TRBD2	many
TGCAGTGCGGACCCTGGACAGGGAGTGAACACTGAAGCTTTCTTT	CSADPGQGVNTEAFF	TRBV20-1	TRBJ1-1	TRBD1	medium-sized
TGTGCCAGCAGCCGCGAGGGCACAGGGCTCGCGAACACCGGGGAGCTGTTTTTT	CASSREGTGLANTGELFF	TRBV7-6	TRBJ2-2	NA	many
TGCAGTGCTATCGACAGGGAGAGTCCCTATGGCTACACCTTC	CSAIDRESPYGYTF	TRBV20-1	TRBJ1-2	TRBD1	many
TGCAGTGCTAGAGGGCGCGAGGGAGCCGGATCGTCCTACGAGCAGTACTTC	CSARGREGAGSSYEQYF	TRBV20-1	TRBJ2-7	NA	many
TGTGCCAGCAGCCAAAACCCCACCGTGTATTACGAGCAGTACTTC	CASSQNPTVYYEQYF	TRBV3-1	TRBJ2-7	NA	NA
TGCAGTGCCGCCGGGACGGTATCCTACGAGCAGTACTTC	CSAAGTVSYEQYF	TRBV20-1	TRBJ2-7	NA	NA
TGTGCCAGCAGCCAAGAATTGGCGTCCTGGAATCAGCCCCAGCATTTT	CASSQELASWNQPQHF	TRBV4-2	TRBJ1-5	NA	many
TGCGCCAGCAGCCCTTACTCGGACAGACGGAACACTGAAGCTTTCTTT	CASSPYSDRRNTEAFF	TRBV5-1	TRBJ1-1	NA	many
TGCAGTTTCCGACGGGATGAGCAGTTCTTC	CSFRRDEQFF	TRBV29-1	TRBJ2-1	NA	many
TGTGCCAGCAGCTTAGTGGGCAGGGAACTTCGGTCCGGGGAGCTGTTTTTT	CASSLVGRELRSGELFF	TRBV11-2	TRBJ2-2	NA	many
TGTGCCAGCAGCTTTAGACCCGTCGATGAGCAGTTCTTC	CASSFRPVDEQFF	TRBV11-2	TRBJ2-1	NA	many
TGCGCCAGCAGCTTGGATACAGGGCTCTCCTACGAGCAGTACTTC	CASSLDTGLSYEQYF	TRBV5-1	TRBJ2-7	NA	many
TGTGCCAGCAGTTACGGACAGGGGCTCACAGATACGCAGTATTTT	CASSYGQGLTDTQYF	TRBV6-5	TRBJ2-3	TRBD1	many
TGCGCCAGCAGATACCTGGACAGGGGGACCACAGATACGCAGTATTTT	CASRYLDRGTTDTQYF	TRBV5-1	TRBJ2-3	TRBD1	many
TGTGCCAGCAGTGACTCGGAGGATAGCACAGATACGCAGTATTTT	CASSDSEDSTDTQYF	TRBV6-4	TRBJ2-3	NA	many
TGTGCCAGCAGCCCCCACCCAGGGGTGAACACTGAAGCTTTCTTT	CASSPHPGVNTEAFF	TRBV9	TRBJ1-1	NA	many
TGTGCCACCCATGACACAGGGGGCTTCACTGAAGCTTTCTTT	CATHDTGGFTEAFF	TRBV10-3	TRBJ1-1	TRBD1	few
TGTGCCGCAGGACAGCTCTACGAGCAGTACTTC	CAAGQLYEQYF	TRBV6-2/TRBV6-3	TRBJ2-7	NA	many
TGTGCCAGCAGCCCACCCGCGGGGACTGGCCACGAGCAGTACTTC	CASSPPAGTGHEQYF	TRBV12-3/TRBV12-4	TRBJ2-7	NA	many
TGTGCCAGCAGTTACGAGGGACACCGGAGACTAATGAACACTGAAGCTTTCTTT	CASSYEGHRRLMNTEAFF	TRBV6-6	TRBJ1-1	NA	many
TGCGCCAGCAGCTTGGTAGAGGGGGACGAGCAGTACTTC	CASSLVEGDEQYF	TRBV5-1	TRBJ2-7	NA	many
TGTGCCATCAGTGGCCCCTCCGAACAGGACTCATCCTACGAGCAGTACTTC	CAISGPSEQDSSYEQYF	TRBV10-3	TRBJ2-7	NA	many
TGCAGTGCTCGGTTGGGACTAGCGGGGTACAATGAGCAGTTCTTC	CSARLGLAGYNEQFF	TRBV20-1	TRBJ2-1	TRBD2	many
TGCAGTGCCCGCCGGCCAGCGGGTTCAACCTACGAGCAGTACTTC	CSARRPAGSTYEQYF	TRBV20-1	TRBJ2-7	NA	many
TGTGCCAGCAGCTCCCCGGCGGCGGGGGGTGGAGATACGCAGTATTTT	CASSSPAAGGGDTQYF	TRBV7-8	TRBJ2-3	TRBD2	many
TGCAGTGCACAACAGGGTTACGAGCAGTACTTC	CSAQQGYEQYF	TRBV20-1	TRBJ2-7	NA	many
TGTGCCAGCAGCTTACCGACAGGGTACACTGAAGCTTTCTTT	CASSLPTGYTEAFF	TRBV7-9	TRBJ1-1	TRBD1	NA
TGCAGCGAACGGACAGGGACCGGGGAGCTGTTTTTT	CSERTGTGELFF	TRBV29-1	TRBJ2-2	TRBD1	many
TGTGCCAGCAGCCAAGAGCAGGGGGGTGGCTACACCTTC	CASSQEQGGGYTF	TRBV3-1	TRBJ1-2	TRBD1	many
TGCGCCAGCAGCTTGATCTTCACGGACACGAACACCGGGGAGCTGTTTTTT	CASSLIFTDTNTGELFF	TRBV5-1	TRBJ2-2	NA	NA
TGTGCCTCACTTACATCCGGGATCTACACTGAAGCTTTCTTT	CASLTSGIYTEAFF	TRBV30	TRBJ1-1	NA	many
TGCGCCAGCAGCTTCGGGGAGGACCTCGGACTCACTGAAGCTTTCTTT	CASSFGEDLGLTEAFF	TRBV5-1	TRBJ1-1	NA	medium-sized
TGTGCCAGCAGCCAAGAGGGGCGAGCGGGGATTTACACAGATACGCAGTATTTT	CASSQEGRAGIYTDTQYF	TRBV4-2	TRBJ2-3	TRBD2	many
TGTGCCAGCAGCTTATACGGGGGAAACAATGAGCAGTTCTTC	CASSLYGGNNEQFF	TRBV7-2	TRBJ2-1	NA	many
TGTGCCAGCAGTTTCGAGGGGGCCAACGTCCTGACTTTC	CASSFEGANVLTF	TRBV28	TRBJ2-6	NA	many
TGCGCCAGCACAATCAGCGGGGGGGAGTACAATGAGCAGTTCTTC	CASTISGGEYNEQFF	TRBV5-1	TRBJ2-1	TRBD2	medium-sized
TGTGCCAGCAGGGAACCGGGACAGGGCCCCACCGGGGAGCTGTTTTTT	CASREPGQGPTGELFF	TRBV25-1	TRBJ2-2	TRBD1	many
TGCGCCAGCAGCCAGACAGGGGACACTGAAGCTTTCTTT	CASSQTGDTEAFF	TRBV5-1	TRBJ1-1	TRBD1	NA
TGTGCCATCAGTGAGGCAGGACCCAGCTCCTACGAGCAGTACTTC	CAISEAGPSSYEQYF	TRBV10-3	TRBJ2-7	NA	many
TGTGCCAGCAGCCAAGTAAGGGGAGAAGAGGAAAAACTGTTTTTT	CASSQVRGEEEKLFF	TRBV14	TRBJ1-4	NA	many
TGTGCCAGCAGCCAAGAGGAGGGGAATCATAATTCACCCCTCCACTTT	CASSQEEGNHNSPLHF	TRBV4-2	TRBJ1-6	NA	many
TGTGCCAGCAGGTTTGGGTCCACTGAAGCTTTCTTT	CASRFGSTEAFF	TRBV27	TRBJ1-1	NA	many
TGTGCCAGCAGTTCTAGCGGGAGCTCCTACAATGAGCAGTTCTTC	CASSSSGSSYNEQFF	TRBV12-3/TRBV12-4	TRBJ2-1	TRBD2	many
TGTGCCAGCAGTGCGACAGGGTCTGGGGTTCAGCCCCAGCATTTT	CASSATGSGVQPQHF	TRBV6-6	TRBJ1-5	TRBD1	many